The 25 T cell receptor beta chains reported below all come from one sample, sequenced in a study of cytomegalovirus exposure and HLA in healthy donors (dated by TCRdb to 2015 to 2018). The library was prepared using the immunoSEQ multiplex PCR assay. For the multiplex PCR, a mixture combining 60 forward primers for TCR Vbeta segments and 13 reverse primers for TCR Jbeta segments was used. Held by TCRdb, this immuneACCESS table contains in-frame sequences only and omits some clones. Under half of the omission traces to an unresolved V gene where checked; the cause of the rest is unknown. Recorded for this sample are about 140,000 clones; approximately 81% of them occurred a single time. Around 2.5% of the sample is held by the ten biggest clonotypes. The sample comprised PBMCs. The receptors shown here come from a boy aged 2 to 10 in good health and CMV-seronegative.

The chain uses TRBV5-4 and TRBJ2-5; D is ambiguous. TRBJ2-7 explains the end of the DNA better; the J call may be wrong. From germline, CDR1 is SGHNT and CDR2 YYREEE (reference sequence). CDR3 size: 13 residues. In DNA form, the CDR3 reads TGTGCCAGCAGCTTGGCTAGCTCCTACGAGCAGTACTTC. This translates into CASSLASSYEQYF.

The CDR3 bases are TGTGCCAGCTCACCGGGACAGGACTACGAGCAGTACTTC. It translates to CASSPGQDYEQYF. The rearrangement uses TRBV2 and TRBJ2-7; 8 positions match TRBD1. CDR3 length: 13 amino acids. Germline lookup yields CDR1 SNHLY and CDR2 FYNNEI. With 8 bases clipped from V and 3 bases from J, the junction kept 6 bases outside the gene matches.

The chain has TRBV5-1 and TRBJ1-2; D is perhaps TRBD1 (6 bases). Trimming took off 0 bases at V and 8 bases at J, with 17 bases between the two ends. The CDR3 consists of 15 residues. The germline gives CDR1 SGHRS, CDR2 YFSETQ. The CDR3 nucleotides are TGCGCCAGCAGCTTGGCAGGGGAATCCGCTTGGGGCTACACCTTC. Translation: CASSLAGESAWGYTF.

J is TRBJ1-3 and V is TRBV9, with a possible D match to TRBD1 (5 bases). This CDR3 has 17 residues. CDR1 and CDR2 from the germline V gene are SGDLS and YYNGEE. The V gene lost 0 bases and the J gene lost 0 bases, with 13 bases spanning the gap. This chain's CDR3 is CASSVGAGLFSGNTIYF. DNA of the CDR3: TGTGCCAGCAGCGTAGGGGCAGGGCTCTTCTCTGGAAACACCATATATTTT. The variable domain in full, with the rest retrieved from reference TRBV9 and TRBJ1-3, is DSGVTQTPKHLITATGQRVTLRCSPRSGDLSVYWYQQSLDQGLQFLIQYYNGEERAKGNILERFSAQQFPDLHSELNLSSLELGDSALYFCASSVGAGLFSGNTIYFGEGSWLTVV.

The J gene is TRBJ1-1, the V gene TRBV7-9; TRBD1 matches at 7 bases. With 3 bases clipped from V and 1 base from J, the junction kept 5 bases outside the gene matches. The CDR3 sequence is 15 residues long. The germline gives CDR1 SEHNR, CDR2 FQNEAQ (reference sequence). DNA for the CDR3: TGTGCCAGCAGCTTCTTCCAGGGGGGGAACACTGAAGCTTTCTTT. Its translation is CASSFFQGGNTEAFF.

The chain couples TRBV4-3 to TRBJ1-2; D perhaps matches TRBD1 (6 bases). Germline V CDR1 and CDR2: LGHNA, YSLEER. CDR3 length: 17 amino acids. The germline V and J ends were trimmed by 8 bases and 1 base, with 23 bases remaining between them. CDR3 DNA sequence: TGCGCCAGCGGCCCCGCAGGGGCGGGGGAGTTTAACTATGGCTACACCTTC. It codes for CASGPAGAGEFNYGYTF.

This clone was counted only a few times. The chain has TRBV7-3 and TRBJ2-7; possible D gene TRBD1, 7 bases. V was clipped by 5 bases and J by 3 bases, with 14 bases between them. Germline CDR1 and CDR2: SGHTA and FQGTGA. CDR3 length: 14 amino acids. DNA for the CDR3: TGTGCCAGCAGCGCCCACAGGGGACTCTACGAGCAGTACTTC. Its protein product is CASSAHRGLYEQYF. Full variable domain (rest looked up from reference TRBV7-3 and TRBJ2-7): GAGVSQTPSNKVTEKGKYVELRCDPISGHTALYWYRQSLGQGPEFLIYFQGTGAADDSGLPNDRFFAVRPEGSVSTLKIQRTERGDSAVYLCASSAHRGLYEQYFGPGTRLTVT.

The chain combines TRBV28 with TRBJ2-4, with TRBD1 as a possible D gene (5 bases). In germline, CDR1 is MDHEN, CDR2 SYDVKM. The CDR3 runs to 17 residues. V was pared by 5 bases and J by 0 bases, with 17 bases between. CDR3 DNA sequence: TGTGCCAGCAGTGGCCGACAGCAACAGATAGCCAAAAACATTCAGTACTTC. This gives the protein CASSGRQQQIAKNIQYF.

This clone appeared once. V gene TRBV7-3 combines with J gene TRBJ2-2, with 7 bases that match TRBD2. V dropped 5 bases and J dropped 4; count of bases not matched to a gene: 13. The CDR3 has 17 residues. CDR1 and CDR2 from the germline V gene are SGHTA and FQGTGA. The CDR3: CASSKRVREQGTGELFF. CDR3 sequence (DNA): TGTGCCAGCAGCAAAAGGGTGCGGGAGCAAGGCACCGGGGAGCTGTTTTTT.

The table lists this clone with a few counts. The V call is TRBV5-4, the J call TRBJ2-7, with D possibly matching TRBD2 (5 bases). This CDR3 has 15 amino acids. CDR1 SGHNT and CDR2 YYREEE come from the germline V gene (reference sequence). V lost 3 bases, J lost 4 bases, and 17 bases lay in between. CDR3 nucleotide sequence: TGTGCCAGCAGCTCGGGGAGAGTCGGTGCGTACGAGCAGTACTTC. Its protein product is CASSSGRVGAYEQYF. Complete variable domain (other parts from reference TRBV5-4 and TRBJ2-7): ETGVTQSPTHLIKTRGQQVTLRCSSQSGHNTVSWYQQALGQGPQFIFQYYREEENGRGNFPPRFSGLQFPNYSSELNVNALELDDSALYLCASSSGRVGAYEQYFGPGTRLTVT.

The CDR3 region is CASSVGAGQGAPLAKNIQYF. The CDR3 DNA follows: TGTGCCAGCAGCGTCGGGGCGGGACAGGGGGCTCCCCTAGCCAAAAACATTCAGTACTTC. The chain combines TRBV7-8 with TRBJ2-4; 12 bases line up with TRBD1. Germline CDR1 and CDR2: SGHVS and FQNEAQ. With V trimmed by 5 bases and J by 0 bases, 14 bases remained unmatched. The CDR3 runs 20 residues. The full variable domain, rest sourced from reference TRBV7-8 and TRBJ2-4, is GAGVSQSPRYKVAKRGQDVALRCDPISGHVSLFWYQQALGQGPEFLTYFQNEAQLDKSGLPSDRFFAERPEGSVSTLKIQRTQQEDSAVYLCASSVGAGQGAPLAKNIQYFGAGTRLSVL.

The genes are TRBV27 and TRBJ2-1; TRBD1 matches 9 bases. This CDR3 is 14 amino acids long. The germline gives CDR1 MNHEY, CDR2 SMNVEV (reference sequence). Trimming took 8 bases from V and 4 from J; bases not matched to a gene: 6. CDR3 sequence reads: CASAVGTGYNEQFF. The CDR3 coding sequence is TGTGCCAGCGCCGTCGGGACAGGGTACAATGAGCAGTTCTTC.

CDR3: CASSLNAAINEQFF. CDR3 DNA: TGTGCCAGCAGCTTAAACGCCGCTATTAATGAGCAGTTCTTC. The V call is TRBV7-9, the J call TRBJ2-1; D gene ambiguous. The CDR3 runs 14 residues. Between the trimmed V and J ends, which lost 2 bases and 7 bases, there was a span of 12 bases. The germline CDR1 and CDR2 sequences are SEHNR and FQNEAQ (reference sequence).

The chain couples TRBV10-1 to TRBJ2-5; 10 bases line up with TRBD2. Judging by the DNA end, TRBJ2-7 fits better; the J call may be wrong. The germline gives CDR1 WNHNN, CDR2 SYGVQD (reference sequence). The CDR3 runs to 16 residues. The CDR3 spells CASSESKTSGAYEQYF. The CDR3, as DNA: TGCGCCAGCAGTGAGTCGAAAACTAGCGGGGCCTACGAGCAGTACTTC.

CDR3 sequence: CASSPAQAGGVETQYF. The CDR3 DNA reads as TGCGCCAGCAGCCCCGCGCAAGCGGGAGGGGTGGAGACCCAGTACTTC. The V gene is TRBV5-1, the J gene TRBJ2-5; 10 positions match TRBD2. This CDR3 has 16 amino acids. V shed 4 bases, J shed 5 bases, and the junction held 11 bases outside the gene matches. The germline V gene has CDR1 SGHRS and CDR2 YFSETQ.

The chain combines TRBV5-1 with TRBJ2-1; tentative D call: TRBD2 (5 bases). Germline assignment: CDR1 SGHRS and CDR2 YFSETQ. The germline V and J ends were trimmed by 4 bases and 0 bases, with 11 bases remaining between them. The CDR3 has 15 amino acids. The CDR3 here is CASSAGPSSYNEQFF. Written as DNA, the CDR3 is TGCGCCAGCAGCGCGGGCCCGAGCTCCTACAATGAGCAGTTCTTC.

The chain joins TRBV4-3 to TRBJ1-5; no reliable D call. Trimming left V 0 bases short and J 6 bases short, with 12 bases between. The CDR3 covers 15 residues. Germline V CDR1 and CDR2: LGHNA, YSLEER. The CDR3 DNA is TGCGCCAGCAGCCAAGATACCCAAGGAGGTCAGCCCCAGCATTTT. Its translation: CASSQDTQGGQPQHF.

The chain links TRBV2 to TRBJ1-1, with D hard to call. Trimming stripped 3 bases from V and 2 bases from J, with 7 bases between. Per germline, CDR1 SNHLY and CDR2 FYNNEI. This CDR3 comprises 13 residues. The CDR3 loop is CASSDRSNTEAFF. The DNA of the CDR3 is TGTGCCAGCAGTGACAGGTCAAACACTGAAGCTTTCTTT.

This chain joins TRBV9 and TRBJ1-2; D may be TRBD1 (6 bases). Germline CDR1 reads SGDLS; CDR2 reads YYNGEE. The CDR3 extends over 15 amino acids. V lost 2 bases, J lost 5 bases, and 16 bases lay in between. In nucleotides, the CDR3 is TGTGCCAGCAGCGTCAACAGGGACCCAGGGTATGGCTACACCTTC. Translated, it gives CASSVNRDPGYGYTF.

This chain links TRBV6-5 with TRBJ2-5; D may be TRBD1 (5 bases). The V and J ends lost 1 base and 5 bases respectively, with 11 bases between them. CDR1 and CDR2 (germline): MNHEY, SVGAGI. The CDR3 loop spans 14 amino acids. CDR3 sequence reads: CASSYFLGVETQYF. CDR3 in DNA: TGTGCCAGCAGTTACTTTTTAGGGGTGGAGACCCAGTACTTC.

The chain combines TRBV19 with TRBJ1-4; 9 nucleotides agree with TRBD1. Looked up from germline, CDR1 is LNHDA and CDR2 is SQIVND (reference sequence). With 4 bases clipped from V and 1 base from J, the junction kept 7 bases outside the gene matches. The CDR3 sequence is 17 residues long. CDR3 protein: CASSTVPGQGTNEKLFF. The CDR3 DNA reads as TGTGCCAGTAGTACCGTCCCGGGACAGGGAACTAATGAAAAACTGTTTTTT. The variable domain in full, with the rest retrieved from reference TRBV19 and TRBJ1-4, is DGGITQSPKYLFRKEGQNVTLSCEQNLNHDAMYWYRQDPGQGLRLIYYSQIVNDFQKGDIAEGYSVSREKKESFPLTVTSAQKNPTAFYLCASSTVPGQGTNEKLFFGSGTQLSVL.

This chain joins TRBV19 and TRBJ2-7; 7 bases align to TRBD1. CDR1 LNHDA and CDR2 SQIVND come from the germline V gene (reference sequence). V was clipped by 1 base and J by 3 bases; unmatched bases: 6. This CDR3 comprises 15 residues. CDR3 sequence reads: CASSIASGQFYEQYF. The CDR3, as DNA: TGTGCCAGTAGTATAGCCTCGGGACAGTTCTACGAGCAGTACTTC.

V is TRBV4-2 and J is TRBJ2-1; 11 bases map to TRBD2. With V trimmed by 2 bases and J by 5 bases, 20 bases remained unmatched. Germline assignment: CDR1 LGHNA and CDR2 YNFKEQ. CDR3 size: 21 residues. Here the CDR3 DNA reads TGTGCCAGCAGCCAATTTCTACCTAGCGGGAGGCCCTCCCACAACGACAATGAGCAGTTCTTC. Protein sequence: CASSQFLPSGRPSHNDNEQFF.

The chain links TRBV29-1 to TRBJ2-1; D possibly corresponds to TRBD2 (6 bases). This CDR3 spans 16 amino acids. The ends were cut back, 1 base at V and 3 bases at J, with 16 bases in the middle. CDR1 and CDR2 from the germline V gene are SQVTM and ANQGSEA. CDR3 bases: TGCAGCGTTGAAGGGATTAGGAGGGCCTACTACAATGAGCAGTTCTTC. Its protein product is CSVEGIRRAYYNEQFF.

This clone was observed a single time. V is TRBV9 and J is TRBJ2-1; 9 nucleotides agree with TRBD2. The CDR3 totals 21 residues. V gave up 4 bases and J gave up 0 bases; unmatched junction bases: 20. CDR1 is SGDLS, CDR2 YYNGEE, per germline. The CDR3 here is CASSPPPPASGTRFSYNEQFF. CDR3 in DNA: TGTGCCAGCAGCCCTCCCCCCCCGGCTAGCGGGACCCGTTTCTCCTACAATGAGCAGTTCTTC.